These 28 T cell receptor beta chains came from one sample sequenced in a study of cytomegalovirus exposure and HLA in healthy donors. Generated by immunoSEQ multiplex PCR, the TCRdb table keeps only in-frame clones and is missing some. The sample carries some 120,000 clones, approximately 91% recorded once. The material sequenced was PBMCs. These receptors were obtained from a young woman in good health and CMV-seronegative.

This clone was detected once. The chain joins TRBV11-2 to TRBJ2-1; TRBD2 agrees at 7 bases. CDR1 and CDR2 (germline): SGHAT, FQNNGV. After removal of 8 bases from V and 2 bases from J, the junction contained 12 bases not matched to a gene. The CDR3 sequence is 16 residues long. The CDR3 is CASSRAGVGPYNEQFF. CDR3 nucleotides: TGTGCCAGCTCCCGGGCGGGGGTGGGACCCTACAATGAGCAGTTCTTC.

This sequence joins TRBV5-4 and TRBJ2-1; perhaps TRBD1 as D (5 bases). The CDR3 consists of 14 residues. Germline V gene lookup returns CDR1 SGHNT and CDR2 YYREEE (reference sequence). The V gene lost 0 bases and the J gene lost 11 bases, with 15 bases spanning the gap. The CDR3 DNA sequence: TGTGCCAGCAGCTTGGACCCCGTTAGGGGTCAGCAGTTCTTC. This sequence encodes CASSLDPVRGQQFF.

CDR3 coding DNA: TGTGCCAGTAGTTGGCAGGGTATTGGCTACACCTTC. This codes for CASSWQGIGYTF. The chain uses TRBV19 and TRBJ1-2; D possibly corresponds to TRBD1 (5 bases). The V and J ends lost 5 bases and 7 bases respectively, with 11 bases between them. The germline gives CDR1 LNHDA, CDR2 SQIVND (reference sequence). The CDR3 contains 12 residues.

This rearrangement joins TRBV4-1 to TRBJ1-6; 9 bases align to TRBD1. Germline V gives CDR1 MGHRA, CDR2 YSYEKL. The CDR3 has 16 residues. J gave up 5 bases and V 5 bases, and 7 bases lay outside the gene matches. The CDR3 DNA reads TGCGCCAGCAGCTCGGGACAGGGCAGGGATAATTCACCCCTCCACTTT. Its protein product is CASSSGQGRDNSPLHF.

This clone was counted only a few times. The J gene is TRBJ2-2, the V gene TRBV5-1; D remains ambiguous. The germline CDR1 and CDR2 sequences are SGHRS and YFSETQ. The V and J ends lost 3 bases and 8 bases respectively, with 5 bases between them. This CDR3 spans 11 amino acids. CDR3 sequence: CASSSVGELFF. As DNA, the CDR3 is TGCGCCAGCAGCTCCGTGGGGGAGCTGTTTTTT.

Only a few counts were recorded for this clone. The chain is built from TRBV19 and TRBJ1-1, with D unclear. CDR1 and CDR2 (germline): LNHDA, SQIVND (reference sequence). V was shortened by 5 bases and J by 5 bases, with 15 bases between the two germline ends. The CDR3 extends over 14 amino acids. The chain's CDR3 is CASSVNSGRTEAFF. As DNA, the CDR3 is TGTGCCAGTAGTGTAAACTCCGGGAGAACTGAAGCTTTCTTT.

The chain combines TRBV27 with TRBJ2-3; TRBD2 might be the D (5 bases). CDR3 size: 16 residues. Germline assignment: CDR1 MNHEY and CDR2 SMNVEV (reference sequence). V shed 6 bases and J shed 2 bases, with 18 bases lying between them. In nucleotides, the CDR3 is TGTGCCAGCAGCCCCCAGGAGGACCATCACACAGATACGCAGTATTTT. As protein: CASSPQEDHHTDTQYF.

The V gene is TRBV5-4, the J gene TRBJ2-2; maybe TRBD2 (6 bases). V lost 3 bases, J lost 3 bases, and 12 bases lay in between. CDR1 is SGHNT and CDR2 is YYREEE in the germline V gene (reference sequence). The CDR3 length is 15 residues. The CDR3 is CASSSGLAYTGELFF. The CDR3 nucleotides read TGTGCCAGCAGCTCGGGACTTGCATACACCGGGGAGCTGTTTTTT.

The genes are TRBV4-1 and TRBJ1-1; 8 positions agree with TRBD1. The CDR3 runs to 19 residues. J was trimmed by 1 base and V by 0 bases; bases with no gene match: 13. Germline-derived CDR1 and CDR2 are MGHRA and YSYEKL. The CDR3 region is CASSQDWQGAAPSNTEAFF. For the CDR3, the DNA is TGCGCCAGCAGCCAAGATTGGCAGGGGGCCGCCCCCTCGAACACTGAAGCTTTCTTT.

This chain uses TRBV9 with TRBJ2-3; weak D call: TRBD2 (5 bases). CDR1 is SGDLS, CDR2 YYNGEE, per germline. V shed 2 bases and J shed 0 bases, with 13 bases lying between them. The CDR3 covers 16 residues. The CDR3 bases are TGTGCCAGCAGCGTCCTCGGGGATACGAGCACAGATACGCAGTATTTT. This codes for CASSVLGDTSTDTQYF.

V gene TRBV28 combines with J gene TRBJ2-7; possible D gene TRBD1, 7 bases. Trimming removed 1 base from V and 4 bases from J, with 11 bases in between. Germline assignment: CDR1 MDHEN and CDR2 SYDVKM. This CDR3 is built from 14 residues. This CDR3 reads CASSLLQGRYEQYF. In nucleotides, the CDR3 is TGTGCCAGCAGTTTATTACAGGGGAGGTACGAGCAGTACTTC.

This chain joins TRBV4-2 and TRBJ2-7; the D is unclear. The CDR3 has 15 amino acids. V was trimmed by 1 base and J by 3 bases, leaving 13 bases between them. Germline CDR1 reads LGHNA; CDR2 reads YNFKEQ. The CDR3 sequence is CASSQVNGGSYEQYF. The CDR3 bases are TGTGCCAGCAGCCAAGTTAACGGCGGAAGCTACGAGCAGTACTTC.

The V call is TRBV5-1, the J call TRBJ2-2; TRBD1 matches at 8 bases. V trimming: 5 bases; J trimming: 1 base; junction bases outside the gene matches: 7. CDR3 length equals 16 residues. In germline, CDR1 is SGHRS, CDR2 YFSETQ. Written as DNA, the CDR3 is TGCGCCAGCAGTCCTGGACAGGGAGTGAACACCGGGGAGCTGTTTTTT. Its translation: CASSPGQGVNTGELFF. The whole variable domain, remainder taken from reference TRBV5-1 and TRBJ2-2, is KAGVTQTPRYLIKTRGQQVTLSCSPISGHRSVSWYQQTPGQGLQFLFEYFSETQRNKGNFPGRFSGRQFSNSRSEMNVSTLELGDSALYLCASSPGQGVNTGELFFGEGSRLTVL.

V gene TRBV5-4 combines with J gene TRBJ2-7; 8 nucleotides align to TRBD1. Germline-derived CDR1 and CDR2 are SGHNT and YYREEE (reference sequence). After removal of 0 bases from V and 4 bases from J, the junction contained 6 bases not matched to a gene. The CDR3 spans 15 residues. CDR3 sequence: CASSLVPGGLYEQYF. CDR3 nucleotide sequence: TGTGCCAGCAGCTTGGTACCAGGGGGCTTATACGAGCAGTACTTC. Complete variable domain (other parts from reference TRBV5-4 and TRBJ2-7): ETGVTQSPTHLIKTRGQQVTLRCSSQSGHNTVSWYQQALGQGPQFIFQYYREEENGRGNFPPRFSGLQFPNYSSELNVNALELDDSALYLCASSLVPGGLYEQYFGPGTRLTVT.

The V call is TRBV27, the J call TRBJ2-1; a possible D gene is TRBD1 (5 bases). Trimming removed 5 bases from V and 0 bases from J, with 11 bases in between. The CDR3 is 15 amino acids. CDR1 is MNHEY, CDR2 SMNVEV, per germline (reference sequence). CDR3 nucleotide sequence: TGTGCCAGCAGTGTTGACAGAGCCTCCTACAATGAGCAGTTCTTC. This codes for CASSVDRASYNEQFF.

This chain connects TRBV11-3 to TRBJ2-1; D is uncertain. V was shortened by 5 bases and J by 7 bases, with 12 bases between the two germline ends. This CDR3 spans 13 amino acids. Germline V CDR1 and CDR2: SGHNT, YENEEA. CDR3 residues: CASSPSVFNEQFF. The DNA for the CDR3 is TGTGCCAGCAGCCCCAGCGTTTTTAATGAGCAGTTCTTC.

The V gene is TRBV5-5, the J gene TRBJ2-7, with 7 positions matching TRBD2. Germline V gene data show CDR1 as SGHKS and CDR2 as YYEKEE (reference sequence). V was pared by 0 bases and J by 1 base, with 10 bases of the junction left unmatched. The CDR3 sequence is 17 residues long. Written as DNA, the CDR3 is TGTGCCAGCAGCTTGGCCAATCGCGGGAGTGGATCCTACGAGCAGTACTTC. Translation: CASSLANRGSGSYEQYF.

The rearrangement uses TRBV6-6 and TRBJ2-1, with TRBD2 matching over 9 bases. Germline assignment: CDR1 MNHNY and CDR2 SVGAGI (reference sequence). With 2 bases clipped from V and 5 bases from J, the junction kept 4 bases outside the gene matches. The CDR3 consists of 15 residues. CDR3 coding DNA: TGTGCCAGCAGTTACGTGGCTAGCGGGGACAATGAGCAGTTCTTC. It specifies CASSYVASGDNEQFF.

The chain is built from TRBV4-1 and TRBJ2-7; 7 bases align to TRBD2. Germline V CDR1 and CDR2: MGHRA, YSYEKL. With V trimmed by 3 bases and J by 4 bases, 6 bases remained unmatched. The CDR3 contains 14 residues. CDR3 sequence: CASSHGGSSYEQYF. In DNA form, the CDR3 reads TGCGCCAGCAGCCACGGCGGGAGTTCGTACGAGCAGTACTTC.

This chain connects TRBV25-1 to TRBJ2-4; no reliable D call. Germline CDR1 MGHDK, CDR2 SYGVNS. V lost 1 base and J 0 bases, leaving 7 bases between the germline ends. The CDR3 totals 15 residues. CDR3 sequence reads: CASSELSRAKNIQYF. Here the CDR3 DNA reads TGTGCCAGCAGTGAATTGTCCAGAGCCAAAAACATTCAGTACTTC.

This clone was seen just once. This chain connects TRBV11-2 to TRBJ2-1, with D possibly TRBD2 on 6 matching bases. V was cut by 1 base and J by 4 bases, with 8 bases left in between. Germline V gene sequence: CDR1 SGHAT, CDR2 FQNNGV. The CDR3 contains 14 residues. CDR3 amino acids: CASSLVGLYNEQFF. The DNA for the CDR3 is TGTGCCAGCAGCTTAGTGGGACTTTACAATGAGCAGTTCTTC.

DNA of the CDR3: TGTGCCAGCGGAATTGGGACAGGGGGCACAGATACGCAGTATTTT. It yields the protein CASGIGTGGTDTQYF. This sequence joins TRBV6-4 and TRBJ2-3; 10 positions agree with TRBD1. Per germline, CDR1 MRHNA and CDR2 SNTAGT. The CDR3 covers 15 residues. Trimming took 8 bases from V and 1 from J; bases not matched to a gene: 6.

This clone was seen a handful of times. The rearrangement uses TRBV29-1 and TRBJ2-1, with D tentatively TRBD2 (6 bases). Trimming removed 5 bases at V and 8 bases at J, with 25 bases between. The CDR3 has 16 residues. Germline V CDR1 and CDR2: SQVTM, ANQGSEA. CDR3 sequence (DNA): TGCAGCGTTAATAGAAGGGAGGCCTTCAGTTGGGATGAGCAGTTCTTC. This sequence encodes CSVNRREAFSWDEQFF.

This chain uses TRBV29-1 with TRBJ2-5, with D hard to call. Trimming stripped 0 bases from V and 5 bases from J, with 7 bases between. The CDR3 consists of 12 residues. Germline CDR1 and CDR2: SQVTM and ANQGSEA. The CDR3 loop reads CSVEEAIETQYF. DNA of the CDR3: TGCAGCGTTGAAGAGGCAATCGAGACCCAGTACTTC. Drawing the rest from reference TRBV29-1 and TRBJ2-5, the complete variable domain is SAVISQKPSRDICQRGTSLTIQCQVDSQVTMMFWYRQQPGQSLTLIATANQGSEATYESGFVIDKFPISRPNLTFSTLTVSNMSPEDSSIYLCSVEEAIETQYFGPGTRLLVL.

The chain combines TRBV23-1 with TRBJ2-2; the match to TRBD1 covers 8 bases. TRBV23-1 is classed as an ORF, of uncertain function. J lost 1 base, V lost 8 bases, and 6 bases had no gene match. CDR3 length equals 15 residues. DNA of the CDR3: TGCGCCAGCCGCTTCGGGACAGGGAACACCGGGGAGCTGTTTTTT. This gives the protein CASRFGTGNTGELFF.

J is TRBJ2-2 and V is TRBV28; 9 bases agree with TRBD1. Germline V gene data show CDR1 as MDHEN and CDR2 as SYDVKM. V was pared by 4 bases and J by 3 bases, with 6 bases of the junction left unmatched. CDR3 length equals 16 residues. The CDR3 spells CASSYRGRWDTGELFF. The CDR3 coding sequence is TGTGCCAGCAGTTACAGGGGGCGCTGGGACACCGGGGAGCTGTTTTTT.

The V and J genes are TRBV10-1 and TRBJ2-2; 8 nucleotides align to TRBD1. CDR1 and CDR2 from the germline V gene are WNHNN and SYGVQD (reference sequence). The CDR3 runs 17 residues. V shed 0 bases, J shed 5 bases, and the junction held 8 bases outside the gene matches. This CDR3 reads CASSESYGQGVTGELFF. Here the CDR3 DNA reads TGCGCCAGCAGTGAGTCCTATGGACAGGGAGTAACCGGGGAGCTGTTTTTT.

This chain uses TRBV11-3 with TRBJ2-2, with 9 bases matching TRBD2. The V and J ends lost 5 bases and 4 bases, in that order; junction bases with no gene match: 8. The CDR3 has 16 residues. CDR1 SGHNT and CDR2 YENEEA come from the germline V gene. CDR3 DNA: TGTGCCAGCAGCCTAATTAGCGGGAGCGTCACCGGGGAGCTGTTTTTT. This encodes CASSLISGSVTGELFF.